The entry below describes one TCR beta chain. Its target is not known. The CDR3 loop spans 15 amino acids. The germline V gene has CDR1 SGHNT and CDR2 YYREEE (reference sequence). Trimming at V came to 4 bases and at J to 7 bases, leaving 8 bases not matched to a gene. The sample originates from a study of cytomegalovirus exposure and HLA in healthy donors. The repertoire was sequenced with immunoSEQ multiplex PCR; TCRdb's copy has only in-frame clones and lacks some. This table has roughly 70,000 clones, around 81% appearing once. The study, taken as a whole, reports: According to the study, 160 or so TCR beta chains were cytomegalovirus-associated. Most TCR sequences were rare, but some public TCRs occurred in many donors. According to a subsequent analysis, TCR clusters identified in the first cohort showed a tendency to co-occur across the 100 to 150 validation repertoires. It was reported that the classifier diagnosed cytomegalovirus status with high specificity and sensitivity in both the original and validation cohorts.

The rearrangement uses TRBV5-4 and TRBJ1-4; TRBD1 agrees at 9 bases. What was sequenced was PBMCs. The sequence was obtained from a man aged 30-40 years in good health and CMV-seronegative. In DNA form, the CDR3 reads TGTGCCAGCAGCCGAACAGGGGGCGCGAGTGAAAAACTGTTTTTT. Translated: CASSRTGGASEKLFF.